This is a list of T cell receptor beta chains from one sample in a study of blood T cell repertoires in COVID-19. Sequenced by immunoSEQ multiplex PCR; TCRdb stores in-frame clones only, minus some. Of 150,000 to 200,000 clones listed, around nine tenths are singletons. What was sequenced was peripheral blood. These receptors were taken from a man in his 60s with COVID-19, enrolled during active disease. The CDR3 runs from the conserved cysteine through the conserved F or W. A D gene is named only where the DNA matches it firmly. Rows give clone size only sometimes, using once, few, many, or a class for an expanded clone.

V	size	J	D	DNA	CDR3
TRBV18	.	TRBJ1-3	.	TGTGCCAGCTCACCTTCGGGGGACTCTGGAAACACCATATATTTT	CASSPSGDSGNTIYF
TRBV9	.	TRBJ2-1	TRBD2	TGTGCCAGCAGCGTAAATGGACTAGACTACAATGAGCAGTTCTTC	CASSVNGLDYNEQFF
TRBV7-2	.	TRBJ2-2	.	TGTGCCAGCAGCCTAACTTTCGGGTCCGGGGAGCTGTTTTTT	CASSLTFGSGELFF
TRBV6-2/TRBV6-3	.	TRBJ1-5	.	TGTGCCAGCAGCAAGGAGACCCGTCAGCCCCAGCATTTT	CASSKETRQPQHF
TRBV5-1	.	TRBJ2-3	.	TGCGCCAGCAAACCCAGCGAGGCCCTGACGGATACGCAGTATTTT	CASKPSEALTDTQYF
TRBV19	.	TRBJ2-7	.	TGTGCCCCCAACGCGCCCTACGAGCAGTACTTC	CAPNAPYEQYF
TRBV5-4	once	TRBJ1-6	.	TGTGCCAGCACCGACGCAGAGGTCTCCTATAATTCACCCCTCCACTTT	CASTDAEVSYNSPLHF
TRBV4-1	once	TRBJ2-6	.	TGCGCCAGCAGCCAGGCCCCCAGCTCTGGGGCCAACGTCCTGACTTTC	CASSQAPSSGANVLTF
TRBV11-3	.	TRBJ1-1	.	TGTGCCAGCAGCTTAGTTTCGACGGGGAACACTGAAGCTTTCTTT	CASSLVSTGNTEAFF
TRBV19	.	TRBJ1-4	.	TGTGCCAGTAGTCCACTATTAGAAAAACTGTTTTTT	CASSPLLEKLFF
TRBV6-2/TRBV6-3	.	TRBJ2-2	TRBD2	TGTGCCAGCAGTTCCGGCGGGGGGAACACCGGGGAGCTGTTTTTT	CASSSGGGNTGELFF
TRBV11-3	.	TRBJ2-3	TRBD1	TGTGCCAGCAGCTTGGGACAGATTTTCACAGATACGCAGTATTTT	CASSLGQIFTDTQYF
TRBV4-3	.	TRBJ1-6	.	TGCGCCAGCAGCCAAGAGGGGGGTTATTTCTCACCCCTCCACTTT	CASSQEGGYFSPLHF
TRBV19	.	TRBJ1-1	TRBD1	TGTGCCAGTAGTATACGAGGACAGGGAGTCAACACTGAAGCTTTCTTT	CASSIRGQGVNTEAFF
TRBV2	few	TRBJ1-2	.	TGTGCCAGCAGTGAATTGGGGACTAGGGGTGGCTACACCTTC	CASSELGTRGGYTF
TRBV5-1	.	TRBJ2-2	TRBD2	TGCGCCAGCAGCTTGGGGACTAGCGGGGGAGGCACCGGGGAGCTGTTTTTT	CASSLGTSGGGTGELFF
TRBV3-1/TRBV3-2	.	TRBJ2-3	TRBD1	TGTGCCAGCAGCCTTAGACAGGGAAGCACAGATACGCAGTATTTT	CASSLRQGSTDTQYF
TRBV14	.	TRBJ1-4	TRBD1	TGTGCCAGCAGCCCTTTCGGGACAGGGGTTCTTGAAAAACTGTTTTTT	CASSPFGTGVLEKLFF
TRBV18	.	TRBJ2-1	TRBD2	TGTGCCAGCTCATTTAGCGGGAGGGGTCATGAGCAGTTCTTC	CASSFSGRGHEQFF
TRBV11-3	.	TRBJ2-7	TRBD2	TGTGCCAGCAGCTCAGACTTAGCGGGAGGGCCGAGCGAGCAGTACTTC	CASSSDLAGGPSEQYF
TRBV11-3	.	TRBJ2-4	.	TGTGCCAGCAGCTTAGTCGCACAGGACCTCAAAAACATTCAGTACTTC	CASSLVAQDLKNIQYF
TRBV6-6	.	TRBJ1-3	TRBD1	TGTGCCAGCAAGGCCGGGACAGGGTCTGGAAACACCATATATTTT	CASKAGTGSGNTIYF